The 21 T cell receptor beta chains below come from one sample, sequenced in a study of T cell repertoires in cytomegalovirus infection. No antigen is known for these receptors. Each CDR3 protein is one row after TCRdb ran MiXCR on the reads. The sample yields around 99,000 distinct CDR3 sequences, 25% to 30% seen once. Material: CD8+ T cells from cultured PBMCs, obtained from culture after CMV antigen stimulation. The receptors come from a human donor in good health (CMV status not recorded). Some clones in this sample may be carry-over from other donors' samples.

CDR3 DNA sequence: TGTGCCAGCAGCCCCTGGGACAGCTCCTACGAGCAGTACTTC. Translation gives CASSPWDSSYEQYF. The chain combines TRBV7-9 with TRBJ2-7, with 7 bases identical to TRBD1. Germline V lookup: CDR1 SEHNR, CDR2 FQNEAQ (reference sequence). V was clipped by 5 bases and J by 0 bases; unmatched bases: 4. CDR3 size: 14 residues.

This clonotype was observed at least ten times. The chain recombines TRBV6-6 with TRBJ2-7; perhaps D is TRBD1 or TRBD2 (7 bases each). Trimming removed 0 bases from V and 3 bases from J, with 15 bases in between. CDR3 length: 16 amino acids. CDR1 is MNHNY, CDR2 SVGAGI, per germline (reference sequence). DNA for the CDR3: TGTGCCAGCAGTTACTCGACAGGGAGGGAACTCTACGAGCAGTACTTC. Its protein product is CASSYSTGRELYEQYF.

This clonotype turned up a few times. The CDR3 DNA reads TGTGCCAGCAGCAGTCTCCCGGGTGGCTACACCTTC. Translation gives CASSSLPGGYTF. V and J are TRBV27 and TRBJ1-2; D gene uncertain. Per the germline V gene, CDR1 is MNHEY and CDR2 is SMNVEV (reference sequence). V shed 6 bases and J shed 7 bases, with 12 bases lying between them. The CDR3 spans 12 residues.

The rearrangement links TRBV6-5 to TRBJ2-1; no clear D. This CDR3 region has 12 residues. CDR1 and CDR2 from the germline V gene are MNHEY and SVGAGI. Trimming shortened V by 5 bases and J by 6 bases, and 8 bases separated the two germline ends. The CDR3 bases are TGTGCCAGCAGTCCCGACTTCAATGAGCAGTTCTTC. This gives the protein CASSPDFNEQFF.

This chain joins TRBV19 and TRBJ1-5; 7 nucleotides align to TRBD1. This CDR3 region has 15 residues. Losses at the gene ends were 2 bases for V and 7 bases for J; bases not matched to a gene: 8. Germline CDR1 is LNHDA and CDR2 is SQIVND (reference sequence). The CDR3 is CASSILEGAVQPQHF. As DNA, the CDR3 is TGTGCCAGTAGTATACTTGAGGGGGCGGTGCAGCCCCAGCATTTT.

The chain employs TRBV27 and TRBJ1-2; 7 positions match TRBD1. CDR3 length equals 13 residues. Per the germline V gene, CDR1 is MNHEY and CDR2 is SMNVEV (reference sequence). The V and J ends lost 9 bases and 2 bases, in that order; junction bases with no gene match: 6. The CDR3 is CASRPTGNYGYTF. The CDR3 region has the DNA TGTGCCAGTCGACCGACAGGGAACTATGGCTACACCTTC.

The chain is built from TRBV5-4 and TRBJ1-3; possible D gene TRBD1, 5 bases. The germline V and J ends were trimmed by 4 bases and 3 bases, with 11 bases remaining between them. There are 14 residues in the CDR3. The V gene's germline CDR1 is SGHNT and CDR2 YYREEE (reference sequence). CDR3 nucleotide sequence: TGTGCCAGCAGCCCTGACAGATATGGAAACACCATATATTTT. Amino acid sequence: CASSPDRYGNTIYF. Full variable domain (missing parts from reference TRBV5-4 and TRBJ1-3): ETGVTQSPTHLIKTRGQQVTLRCSSQSGHNTVSWYQQALGQGPQFIFQYYREEENGRGNFPPRFSGLQFPNYSSELNVNALELDDSALYLCASSPDRYGNTIYFGEGSWLTVV.

This chain uses TRBV7-9 with TRBJ1-2; a possible D gene is TRBD1 (5 bases). The CDR3 length is 13 residues. Germline CDR1 and CDR2: SEHNR and FQNEAQ (reference sequence). V was clipped by 5 bases and J by 5 bases, with 12 bases between them. The DNA of the CDR3 is TGTGCCAGCAGCGGGGGTGGCGTATATGGCTACACCTTC. This encodes CASSGGGVYGYTF.

This chain connects TRBV19 to TRBJ2-2, with 7 bases matching TRBD2. The junction had 1 base not matched to a gene; V was cut back by 5 bases and J by 4 bases. Germline CDR1 LNHDA, CDR2 SQIVND (reference sequence). CDR3 size: 13 residues. The CDR3 spells CASSWGGTGELFF. The CDR3 region has the DNA TGTGCCAGTAGTTGGGGGGGCACCGGGGAGCTGTTTTTT.

This clonotype came up a few times. The CDR3 region has the DNA TGTGCCACCCTGGACGGCTTGAACACTGAAGCTTTCTTT. It encodes CATLDGLNTEAFF. The chain links TRBV12-3 or TRBV12-4 to TRBJ1-1; D remains unclear. Trimming took 10 bases from V and 0 from J, leaving 12 bases between them. The CDR3 length is 13 residues.

Many counts were recorded for this clonotype. This chain links TRBV7-8 with TRBJ1-6; no clear D gene. The CDR3 has 16 amino acids. The V gene's germline CDR1 is SGHVS and CDR2 FQNEAQ. Trimming took 3 bases from V and 5 from J, leaving 14 bases between them. The CDR3 region is CASSFLSTSNNSPLHF. Written as DNA, the CDR3 is TGTGCCAGCAGCTTCCTCTCGACAAGTAATAATTCACCCCTCCACTTT.

The chain carries TRBV27 and TRBJ2-1; D is unclear. Per the germline V gene, CDR1 is MNHEY and CDR2 is SMNVEV (reference sequence). This CDR3 contains 12 residues. V was pared by 5 bases and J by 9 bases, with 11 bases between. The CDR3: CASSLTHGEQFF. The CDR3, as DNA: TGTGCCAGCAGTCTTACACATGGTGAGCAGTTCTTC.

This clonotype was picked up many times. This chain joins TRBV11-2 and TRBJ1-1; D not certain. The CDR3 has 16 amino acids. Germline CDR1 and CDR2: SGHAT and FQNNGV. Trimming pared 1 base from V and 3 bases from J, leaving 15 bases between. CDR3 nucleotide sequence: TGTGCCAGCAGCTTAGTCGGGTCAGGCGTGGACACTGAAGCTTTCTTT. Translation gives CASSLVGSGVDTEAFF.

The chain links TRBV6-5 to TRBJ2-1; TRBD1 or TRBD2 may be the D gene (5 bases each). With 2 bases removed from V and 2 bases from J, the gap between germline ends came to 10 bases. The CDR3 spans 15 residues. The germline V gene encodes CDR1 MNHEY and CDR2 SVGAGI. The CDR3 is CASSYVRGPYNEQFF. CDR3 in DNA: TGTGCCAGCAGTTACGTGAGGGGCCCCTACAATGAGCAGTTCTTC.

This clonotype has a count of ten or more. The J gene is TRBJ2-5, the V gene TRBV20-1; 7 bases are a match to TRBD1. Germline V gene sequence: CDR1 DFQATT, CDR2 SNEGSKA (reference sequence). Losses at the gene ends were 4 bases for V and 2 bases for J; bases not matched to a gene: 4. The CDR3 totals 13 residues. In DNA form, the CDR3 reads TGCAGTGCTAATACAGGGGAACAAGAGACCCAGTACTTC. Translating it yields CSANTGEQETQYF.

The chain carries TRBV6-5 and TRBJ2-1; weak D call: TRBD2 (5 bases). Germline CDR1 MNHEY, CDR2 SVGAGI. This CDR3 region has 11 residues. V was cut by 6 bases and J by 15 bases, with 15 bases left in between. The CDR3 here is CASSTGILAFF. The CDR3 DNA sequence: TGTGCCAGCAGCACCGGGATCCTAGCGTTCTTC.

This clonotype was seen many times. The chain combines TRBV12-3 or TRBV12-4 with TRBJ1-5, with a weak D call TRBD1 (5 bases). This CDR3 is built from 14 residues. V was shortened by 4 bases and J by 3 bases, with 10 bases between the two germline ends. CDR3 protein: CASSSGPYNQPQHF. CDR3 coding DNA: TGTGCCAGCAGTTCGGGACCGTACAATCAGCCCCAGCATTTT.

In this sample, this clonotype turned up a few times. The V call is TRBV2, the J call TRBJ1-4; D is undetermined. V was clipped by 3 bases and J by 2 bases, with 13 bases between them. Germline lookup yields CDR1 SNHLY and CDR2 FYNNEI. This CDR3 has 16 residues. The CDR3 nucleotides read TGTGCCAGCAGTGACACAAGTTCATGGACTAATGAAAAACTGTTTTTT. Protein product: CASSDTSSWTNEKLFF.

This clonotype was found a few times. The V call is TRBV9, the J call TRBJ1-1; TRBD1 agrees at 9 bases. CDR3 length: 15 amino acids. The V and J ends lost 3 bases and 5 bases, in that order; junction bases with no gene match: 8. Germline V gene lookup returns CDR1 SGDLS and CDR2 YYNGEE. This CDR3 reads CASSAGTGLLTEAFF. The CDR3 nucleotides are TGTGCCAGCAGCGCCGGGACAGGGTTATTGACTGAAGCTTTCTTT. The full variable domain, in which reference TRBV9 and TRBJ1-1 provide the parts outside the CDR3, is DSGVTQTPKHLITATGQRVTLRCSPRSGDLSVYWYQQSLDQGLQFLIQYYNGEERAKGNILERFSAQQFPDLHSELNLSSLELGDSALYFCASSAGTGLLTEAFFGQGTRLTVV.

This clonotype has more than one count but fewer than ten. V gene TRBV12-3 or TRBV12-4 combines with J gene TRBJ1-4; 10 bases line up with TRBD1. Losses at the gene ends were 7 bases for V and 8 bases for J; bases not matched to a gene: 4. The CDR3 is 13 amino acids. The CDR3 DNA reads TGTGCCAGCAATCCGACAGGGGGCGAAAAACTGTTTTTT. Encoded protein: CASNPTGGEKLFF.

The chain combines TRBV11-1 with TRBJ2-1; D is perhaps TRBD1 or TRBD2 (5 bases each). Trimming took off 3 bases at V and 6 bases at J, with 15 bases between the two ends. The germline V gene has CDR1 SGHAT and CDR2 FQDESV (reference sequence). The CDR3 has 15 residues. This CDR3 reads CASSFYYRDLNEQFF. The CDR3 bases are TGTGCCAGCAGCTTCTACTACCGGGACCTCAATGAGCAGTTCTTC.